This TCR beta chain was identified during a study of cytomegalovirus exposure and HLA in healthy donors (dated 2017 in TCRdb). Turning to the overall study: According to a later analysis, one platform produced both the 110 or so validation repertoires and the 620 or so repertoires of the first cohort. The study aimed to test whether signatures of past pathogen exposure could be identified by cataloging public T cell receptors. Besides the first cohort of under 700 subjects, a separate validation cohort made up of roughly 120 different subjects was used. The study combined high-throughput TCR immunosequencing, statistical association of individual TCRs with disease status, and machine learning to predict cytomegalovirus infection status. Results and caveats for the whole study, not just this receptor: A total of 150 to 200 TCR beta chains were listed by the study as associated with cytomegalovirus. Subsequent analysis determined that TCRs grouped into clusters in the first cohort also showed a tendency toward co-occurrence across the 120 validation repertoires, and roughly 95% of cluster scores exceeded 0. The classifier was reported to diagnose cytomegalovirus status with high specificity and sensitivity in both the original and validation cohorts. All 120 or so repertoires were used to score co-occurrence in the validation cohort in a later analysis, because that analysis had no HLA typing for the cohort. In vitro tests confirmed that three of the cytomegalovirus-associated TCR beta chains recognize cytomegalovirus antigens. It was suggested by the authors that the approach could potentially be generalized to other disease states and immunological phenotypes. While some public TCRs were present in many individuals, most TCR sequences turned up only very rarely across donors.

Concerning this clone: There is no known antigen for this receptor. Base qualities are missing; no much larger clone stands one base away.

The V end loses 6 bases and the J end loses 6 bases, and a stretch of 16 bases separates them. CDR1 and CDR2 are drawn from the germline V gene: SGHDT, YYEEEE. The CDR3 starts with the cysteine, ends with the phenylalanine, and has 13 residues. Only the CDR3 region is kept as DNA, spanning 39 bases read in frame from base 1. The donors were included in the validation cohort of over a hundred subjects, a group kept apart from the 666-subject first cohort. Library preparation used the immunoSEQ multiplex PCR assay. Under the source paper's analysis protocol: A statistical classification framework was built to diagnose cytomegalovirus status from the catalog of TCR beta chain sequences. Here the immuneACCESS table is served through TCRdb, limited to in-frame sequences with V and J called. Missing clones are a known gap in these copies; in checked studies unresolved V genes cover under half, and the rest lacks a known reason. The DNA gave D and trimming, while V, J and clone size come from that table. In this sample the table shows around 150,000 clones, approximately 81% of which occur a single time. The ten top clones hold 10% of the sample.

The chain employs TRBV5-6 and TRBJ2-7; TRBD2 is possibly the D segment (7 matching bases). Sequenced input: PBMCs. The source of this sequence is a man younger than 45 in good health and CMV-seropositive. The DNA sequence reads TGTGCCAGCATGGGGGGGGCCCCCCTCGAGCAGTACTTC. Translated, this is CASMGGAPLEQYF.